This TCR beta chain stems from a study of blood T cell repertoires in COVID-19. Germline CDR1 reads SNHLY; CDR2 reads FYNNEI. This CDR3 contains 13 residues. Unmatched junction bases numbered 14, after V lost 7 bases and J lost 14 bases. Using immunoSEQ multiplex PCR, the repertoire was profiled, and TCRdb retains in-frame clones only, with some absent. The sample lists 70,000 or so clones, over 75% occurring once. This sequence was found in a woman between 18 and 29 years old with acute or convalescent COVID-19. The chain recombines TRBV2 with TRBJ2-1, with 7 bases matching TRBD2. Sequencing used peripheral blood. CDR3 region: CASTTSLSGKEFF. The CDR3 DNA sequence: TGTGCCAGCACAACCAGCCTCAGCGGGAAGGAGTTCTTC.